This entry lists 4 T cell receptor beta chains sequenced from one sample in a study of T cell changes during pregnancy in multiple sclerosis. Assay: immunoSEQ multiplex PCR; the TCRdb copy retains only in-frame clones and omits some. The sample lists 40,000 or so clones, roughly 90% occurring once. This specimen consisted of CD8+ T cells from peripheral blood mononuclear cells, obtained before pregnancy. The source is a female donor with multiple sclerosis, enrolled in a pregnancy study.

CDR3 DNA sequence: TGTGCCTGGAGTGGCACAGGGTTCACTGAAGCTTTCTTT. This codes for CAWSGTGFTEAFF. The chain uses TRBV30 and TRBJ1-1; possible D gene TRBD1, 6 bases. The CDR3 contains 13 residues. Germline lookup yields CDR1 GTSNPN and CDR2 SVGIG (reference sequence). Deletions cut 1 base from V and 4 bases from J, with 10 bases between.

As DNA, the CDR3 is TGTGCCAGCAGTTTTTCCAGCGGAAGCTCCTACGAGCAGTACTTC. It yields the protein CASSFSSGSSYEQYF. The chain combines TRBV27 with TRBJ2-7; a possible D gene is TRBD2 (5 bases). The CDR3 length is 15 residues. V gave up 3 bases and J gave up 0 bases, with 12 bases separating them. CDR1 is MNHEY, CDR2 SMNVEV, per germline (reference sequence).

This clone was found a few times. The chain joins TRBV19 to TRBJ1-1; D is possibly TRBD1 (5 bases). The CDR3 spans 13 residues. CDR1 is LNHDA, CDR2 SQIVND, per germline (reference sequence). The V and J ends lost 4 bases and 1 base respectively, with 7 bases between them. The CDR3 DNA reads TGTGCCAGTAGTACCGGGGGGAACACTGAAGCTTTCTTT. Translated, it gives CASSTGGNTEAFF.

To note about this clone: Different DNA sequences within this sample yield the same CDR3. This chain connects TRBV27 to TRBJ2-7; perhaps TRBD2 as D (5 bases). Trimming shortened V by 6 bases and J by 3 bases, and 12 bases separated the two germline ends. The CDR3 covers 13 residues. Per the germline V gene, CDR1 is MNHEY and CDR2 is SMNVEV (reference sequence). CDR3 sequence (DNA): TGTGCCAGCAGCCCCCCCGGGAACTACGAGCAGTACTTC. Translated: CASSPPGNYEQYF.